This T cell receptor (beta chain) was captured by sequencing in a study of T cells in Graves' hyperthyroidism and ophthalmopathy. It was RNA transcripts that yielded the amplified TCR beta CDR3 regions. The primer set for the first-round RT-PCR of the TCR CDR3 was HTBI. TCRdb reprocessed the multiplex PCR reads with MiXCR, giving one entry per CDR3 protein. The repertoire holds around 400,000 distinct CDR3 sequences, with roughly 13% as singletons. Looked up from germline, CDR1 is MNHNS and CDR2 is SASEGT. The CDR3 covers 13 residues. After removal of 4 bases from V and 6 bases from J, the junction contained 3 bases not matched to a gene. A patient was excluded if there was uncontrolled infection, other autoimmune disease, pregnancy or lactation. PBMCs stemmed from 8.5 to 10 ml fresh peripheral blood.

Sequencing used blood. The clonotype originates from a woman under 30 with Graves' hyperthyroidism. This rearrangement joins TRBV6-1 to TRBJ1-2; 9 nucleotides align to TRBD1. The CDR3 sequence: CASSAWTGDGYTF. CDR3 DNA sequence: TGTGCCAGCAGTGCTTGGACAGGGGATGGCTACACCTTC.